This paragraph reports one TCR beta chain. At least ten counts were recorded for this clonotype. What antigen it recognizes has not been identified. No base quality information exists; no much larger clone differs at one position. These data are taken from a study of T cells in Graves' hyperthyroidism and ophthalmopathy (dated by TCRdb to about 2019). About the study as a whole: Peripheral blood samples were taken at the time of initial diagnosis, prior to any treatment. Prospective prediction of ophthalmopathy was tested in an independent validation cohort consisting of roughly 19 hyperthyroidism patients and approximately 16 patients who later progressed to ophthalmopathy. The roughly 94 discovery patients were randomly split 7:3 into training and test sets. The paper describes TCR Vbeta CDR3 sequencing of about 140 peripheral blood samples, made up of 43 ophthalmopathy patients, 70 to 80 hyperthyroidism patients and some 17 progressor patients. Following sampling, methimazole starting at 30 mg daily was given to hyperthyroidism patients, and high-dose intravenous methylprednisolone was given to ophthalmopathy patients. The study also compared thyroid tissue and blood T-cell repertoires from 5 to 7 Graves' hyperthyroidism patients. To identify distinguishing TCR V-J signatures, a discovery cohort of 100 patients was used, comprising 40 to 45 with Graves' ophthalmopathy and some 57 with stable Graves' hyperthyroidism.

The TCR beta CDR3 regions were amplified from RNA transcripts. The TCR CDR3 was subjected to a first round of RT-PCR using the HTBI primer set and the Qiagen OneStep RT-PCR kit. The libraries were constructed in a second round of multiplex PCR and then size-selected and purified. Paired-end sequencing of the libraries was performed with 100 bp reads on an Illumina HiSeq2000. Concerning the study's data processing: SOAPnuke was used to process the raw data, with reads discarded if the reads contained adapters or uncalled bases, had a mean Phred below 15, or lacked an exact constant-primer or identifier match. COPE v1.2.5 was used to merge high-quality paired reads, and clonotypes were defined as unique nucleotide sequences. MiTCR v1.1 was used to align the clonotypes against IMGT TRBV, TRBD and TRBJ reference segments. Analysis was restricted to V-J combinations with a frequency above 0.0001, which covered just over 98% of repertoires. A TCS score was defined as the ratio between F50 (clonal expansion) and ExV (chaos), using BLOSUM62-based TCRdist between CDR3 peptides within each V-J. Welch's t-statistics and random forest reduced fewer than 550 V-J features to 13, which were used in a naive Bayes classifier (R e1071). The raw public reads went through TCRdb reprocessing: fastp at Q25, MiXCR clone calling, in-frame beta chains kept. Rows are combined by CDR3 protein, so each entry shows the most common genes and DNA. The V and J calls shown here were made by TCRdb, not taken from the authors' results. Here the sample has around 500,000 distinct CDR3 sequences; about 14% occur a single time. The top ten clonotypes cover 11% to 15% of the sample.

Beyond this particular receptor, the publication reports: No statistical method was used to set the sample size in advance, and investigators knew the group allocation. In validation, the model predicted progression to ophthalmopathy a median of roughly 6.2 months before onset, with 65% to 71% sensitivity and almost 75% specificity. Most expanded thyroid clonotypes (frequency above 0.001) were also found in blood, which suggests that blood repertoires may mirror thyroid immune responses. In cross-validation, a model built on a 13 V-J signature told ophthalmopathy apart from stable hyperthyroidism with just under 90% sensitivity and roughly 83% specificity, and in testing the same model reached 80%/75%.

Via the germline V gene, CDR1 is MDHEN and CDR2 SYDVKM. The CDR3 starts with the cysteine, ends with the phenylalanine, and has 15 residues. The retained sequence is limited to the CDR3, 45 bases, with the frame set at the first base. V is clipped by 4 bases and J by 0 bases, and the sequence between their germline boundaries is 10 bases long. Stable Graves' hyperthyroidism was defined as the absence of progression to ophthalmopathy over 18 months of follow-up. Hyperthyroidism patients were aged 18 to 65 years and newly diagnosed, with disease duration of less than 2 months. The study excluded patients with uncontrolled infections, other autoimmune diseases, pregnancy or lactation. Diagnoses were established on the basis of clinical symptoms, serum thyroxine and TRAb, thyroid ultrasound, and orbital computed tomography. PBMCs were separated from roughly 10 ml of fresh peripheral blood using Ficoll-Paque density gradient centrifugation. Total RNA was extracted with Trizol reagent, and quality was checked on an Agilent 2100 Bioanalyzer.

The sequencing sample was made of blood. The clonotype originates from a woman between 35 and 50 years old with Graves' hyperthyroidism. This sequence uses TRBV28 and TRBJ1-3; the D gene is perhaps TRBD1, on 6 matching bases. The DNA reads TGTGCCAGCAGTTGGGACATAGGCTCTGGAAACACCATATATTTT. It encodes CASSWDIGSGNTIYF. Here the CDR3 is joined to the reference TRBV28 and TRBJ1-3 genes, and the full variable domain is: DVKVTQSSRYLVKRTGEKVFLECVQDMDHENMFWYRQDPGLGLRLIYFSYDVKMKEKGDIPEGYSVSREKKERFSLILESASTNQTSMYLCASSWDIGSGNTIYFGEGSWLTVV.